The following is a T cell receptor beta chain sequence with its context. Generated by immunoSEQ multiplex PCR, the TCRdb table keeps only in-frame clones and is missing some. The sample records 140,000 or so clones, 80% to 90% being singletons. The data stem from a study of blood T cell repertoires in COVID-19. The V gene's germline CDR1 is LNHNV and CDR2 YYDKDF (reference sequence). The CDR3 spans 18 residues. The V gene lost 1 base and the J gene lost 0 bases, with 18 bases spanning the gap. The rearrangement joins TRBV15 to TRBJ1-1; tentatively, D is TRBD1 (5 bases). Sequencing was carried out using peripheral blood. The clonotype originates from a man between 50 and 59 years old who had recovered from COVID-19. Written as DNA, the CDR3 is TGTGCCACCAGCAGAGGGGGCTCTATGAGAACTATGAACACTGAAGCTTTCTTT. This sequence encodes CATSRGGSMRTMNTEAFF.